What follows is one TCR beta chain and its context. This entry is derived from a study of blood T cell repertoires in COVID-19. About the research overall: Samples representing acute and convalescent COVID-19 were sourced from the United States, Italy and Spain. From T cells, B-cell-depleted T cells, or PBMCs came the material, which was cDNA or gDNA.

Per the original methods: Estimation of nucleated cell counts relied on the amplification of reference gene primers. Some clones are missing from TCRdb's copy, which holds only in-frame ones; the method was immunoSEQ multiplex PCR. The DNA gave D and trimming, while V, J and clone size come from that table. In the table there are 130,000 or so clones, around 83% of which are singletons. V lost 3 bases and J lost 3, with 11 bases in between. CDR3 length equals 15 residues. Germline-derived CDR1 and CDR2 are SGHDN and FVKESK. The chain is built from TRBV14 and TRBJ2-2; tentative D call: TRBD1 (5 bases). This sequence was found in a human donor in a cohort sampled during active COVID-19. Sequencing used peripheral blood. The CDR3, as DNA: TGTGCCAGCAGCCACGGGCAGGGCGACACCGGGGAGCTGTTTTTT. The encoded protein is CASSHGQGDTGELFF.